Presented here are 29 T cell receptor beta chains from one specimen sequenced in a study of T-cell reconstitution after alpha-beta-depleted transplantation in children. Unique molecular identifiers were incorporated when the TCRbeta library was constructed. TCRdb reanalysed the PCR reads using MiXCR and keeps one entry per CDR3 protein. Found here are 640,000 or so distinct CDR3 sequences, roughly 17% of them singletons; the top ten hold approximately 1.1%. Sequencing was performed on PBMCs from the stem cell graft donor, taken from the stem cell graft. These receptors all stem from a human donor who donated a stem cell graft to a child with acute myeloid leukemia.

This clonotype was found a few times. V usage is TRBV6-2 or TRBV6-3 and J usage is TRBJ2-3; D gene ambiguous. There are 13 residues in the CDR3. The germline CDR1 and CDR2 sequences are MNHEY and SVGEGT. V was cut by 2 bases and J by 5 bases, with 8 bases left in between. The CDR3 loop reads CASSYRWGDTQYF. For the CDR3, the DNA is TGTGCCAGCAGTTACAGGTGGGGAGATACGCAGTATTTT.

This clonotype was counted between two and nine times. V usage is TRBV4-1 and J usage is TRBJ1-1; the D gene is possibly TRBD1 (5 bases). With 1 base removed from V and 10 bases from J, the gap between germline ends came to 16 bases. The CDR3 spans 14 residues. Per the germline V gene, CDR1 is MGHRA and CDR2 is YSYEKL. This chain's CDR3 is CASSQVFGAFGAFF. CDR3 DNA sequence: TGCGCCAGCAGCCAAGTCTTTGGGGCCTTTGGAGCTTTCTTT.

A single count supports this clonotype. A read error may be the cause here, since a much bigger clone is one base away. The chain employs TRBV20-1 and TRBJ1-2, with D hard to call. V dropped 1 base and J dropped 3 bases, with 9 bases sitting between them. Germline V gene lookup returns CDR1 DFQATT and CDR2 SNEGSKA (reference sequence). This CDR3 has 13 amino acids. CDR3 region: CSARVGKDYGYTF. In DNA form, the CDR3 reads TGCAGTGCTAGAGTCGGAAAAGACTATGGCTACACCTTC.

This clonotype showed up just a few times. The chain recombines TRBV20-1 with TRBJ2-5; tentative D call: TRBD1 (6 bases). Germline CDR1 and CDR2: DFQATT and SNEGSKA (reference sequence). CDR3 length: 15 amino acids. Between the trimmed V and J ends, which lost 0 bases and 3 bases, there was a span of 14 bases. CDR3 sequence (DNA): TGCAGTGCTAGAGATTCGAGGGGGAGTGAAGAGACCCAGTACTTC. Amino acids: CSARDSRGSEETQYF.

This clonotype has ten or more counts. CDR3 nucleotide sequence: TGTGCCAGCAGTTACTCTGGGACTAGCGGGATCTACAATGAGCAGTTCTTC. It encodes CASSYSGTSGIYNEQFF. The genes are TRBV6-2 or TRBV6-3 and TRBJ2-1, with 13 bases matching TRBD2. The CDR3 runs to 17 residues. CDR1 is MNHEY, CDR2 SVGEGT, per germline. Trimming cost V 0 bases and J 3 bases; bases outside gene matches: 2.

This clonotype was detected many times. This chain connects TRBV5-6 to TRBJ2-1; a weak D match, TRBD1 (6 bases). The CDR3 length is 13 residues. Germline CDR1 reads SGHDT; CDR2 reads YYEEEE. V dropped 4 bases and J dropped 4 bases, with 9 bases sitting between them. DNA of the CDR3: TGTGCCAGCAGCCCCACAGGGTACAATGAGCAGTTCTTC. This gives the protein CASSPTGYNEQFF.

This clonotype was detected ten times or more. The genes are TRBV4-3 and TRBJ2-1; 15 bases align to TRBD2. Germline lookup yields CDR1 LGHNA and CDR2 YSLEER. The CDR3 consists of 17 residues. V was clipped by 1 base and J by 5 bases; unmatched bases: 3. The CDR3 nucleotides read TGCGCCAGCAGCCAAGCGAGGACTAGCGGGGGGGACAATGAGCAGTTCTTC. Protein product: CASSQARTSGGDNEQFF.

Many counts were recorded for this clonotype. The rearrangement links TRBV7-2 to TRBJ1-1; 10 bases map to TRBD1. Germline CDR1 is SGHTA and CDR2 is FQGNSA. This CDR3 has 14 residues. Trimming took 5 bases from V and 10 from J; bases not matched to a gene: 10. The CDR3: CASSARQGAKGAFF. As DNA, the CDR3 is TGTGCCAGCAGCGCGCGACAGGGGGCTAAGGGAGCTTTCTTT.

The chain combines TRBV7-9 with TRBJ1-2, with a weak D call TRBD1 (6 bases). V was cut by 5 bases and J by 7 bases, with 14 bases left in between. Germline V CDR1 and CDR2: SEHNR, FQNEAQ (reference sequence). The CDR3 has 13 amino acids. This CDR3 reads CASSQAGDGGYTF. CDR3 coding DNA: TGTGCCAGCAGCCAGGCAGGGGACGGTGGCTACACCTTC.

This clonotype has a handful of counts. The CDR3 sequence is CASKERFQETQYF. CDR3 bases: TGTGCCAGCAAGGAGCGGTTCCAAGAGACCCAGTACTTC. The chain recombines TRBV28 with TRBJ2-5, with D possibly being TRBD2 (5 bases). Germline V gene lookup returns CDR1 MDHEN and CDR2 SYDVKM. This CDR3 is built from 13 residues. Trimming took off 7 bases at V and 1 base at J, with 10 bases between the two ends.

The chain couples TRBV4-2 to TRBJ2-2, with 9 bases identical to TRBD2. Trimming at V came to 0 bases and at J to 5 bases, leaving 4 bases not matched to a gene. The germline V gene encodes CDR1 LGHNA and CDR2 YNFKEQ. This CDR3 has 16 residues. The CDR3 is CASSQELAGETGELFF. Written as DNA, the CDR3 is TGTGCCAGCAGCCAAGAACTAGCGGGCGAAACCGGGGAGCTGTTTTTT.

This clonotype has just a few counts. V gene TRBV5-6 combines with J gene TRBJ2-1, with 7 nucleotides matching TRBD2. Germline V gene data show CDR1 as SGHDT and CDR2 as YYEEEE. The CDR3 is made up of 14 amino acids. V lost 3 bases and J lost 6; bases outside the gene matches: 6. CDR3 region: CASSWGGSGNEQFF. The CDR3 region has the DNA TGTGCCAGCAGCTGGGGGGGATCGGGCAATGAGCAGTTCTTC.

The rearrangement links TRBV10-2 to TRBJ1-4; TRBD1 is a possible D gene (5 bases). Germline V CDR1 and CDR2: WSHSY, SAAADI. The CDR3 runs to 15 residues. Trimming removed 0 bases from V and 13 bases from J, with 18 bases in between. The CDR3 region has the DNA TGCGCCAGCAGTGAGTCCCGGGACCACATTTTAGCACTGTTTTTT. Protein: CASSESRDHILALFF.

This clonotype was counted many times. CDR3 coding DNA: TGCAGCGTGGTACGACGGGGGAACACTGAAGCTTTCTTT. It specifies CSVVRRGNTEAFF. The rearrangement uses TRBV29-1 and TRBJ1-1; D is uncertain. V dropped 6 bases and J dropped 1 base, with 12 bases sitting between them. The length of the CDR3 is 13 residues. The V gene's germline CDR1 is SQVTM and CDR2 ANQGSEA.

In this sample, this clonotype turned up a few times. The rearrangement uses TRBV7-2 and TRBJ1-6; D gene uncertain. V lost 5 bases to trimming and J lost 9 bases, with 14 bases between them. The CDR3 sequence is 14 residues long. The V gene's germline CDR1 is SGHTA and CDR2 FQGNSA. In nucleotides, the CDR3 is TGTGCCAGCAGCGCAGAAAGGTTAGCTTCACCCCTCCACTTT. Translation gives CASSAERLASPLHF.

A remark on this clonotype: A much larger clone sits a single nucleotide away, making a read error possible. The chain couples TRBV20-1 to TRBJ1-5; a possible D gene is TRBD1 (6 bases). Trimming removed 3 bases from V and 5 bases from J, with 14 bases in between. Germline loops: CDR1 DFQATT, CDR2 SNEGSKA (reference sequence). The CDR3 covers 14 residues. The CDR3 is CSARTQGRYQPQHF. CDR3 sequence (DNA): TGCAGTGCTAGGACCCAGGGGCGTTATCAGCCCCAGCATTTT.

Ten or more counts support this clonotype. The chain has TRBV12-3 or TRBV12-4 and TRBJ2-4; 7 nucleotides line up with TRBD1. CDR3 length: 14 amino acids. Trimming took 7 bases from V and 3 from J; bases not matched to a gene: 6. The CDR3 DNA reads TGTGCCAGCATCGGGACAGCTTTCAAAAACATTCAGTACTTC. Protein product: CASIGTAFKNIQYF.

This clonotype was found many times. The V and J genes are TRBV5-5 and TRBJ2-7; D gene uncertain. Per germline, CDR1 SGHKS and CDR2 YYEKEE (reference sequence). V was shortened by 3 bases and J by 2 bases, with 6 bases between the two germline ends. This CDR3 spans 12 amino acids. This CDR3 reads CASSYDTYEQYV. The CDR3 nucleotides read TGTGCCAGCAGCTACGATACCTACGAGCAGTACGTC.

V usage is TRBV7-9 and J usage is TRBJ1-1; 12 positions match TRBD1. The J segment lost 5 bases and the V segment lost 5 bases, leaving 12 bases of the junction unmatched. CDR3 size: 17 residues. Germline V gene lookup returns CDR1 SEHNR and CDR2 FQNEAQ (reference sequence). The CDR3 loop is CASSPGTGGGGGTEAFF. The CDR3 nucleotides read TGTGCCAGCAGCCCAGGGACAGGGGGCGGCGGGGGAACTGAAGCTTTCTTT.

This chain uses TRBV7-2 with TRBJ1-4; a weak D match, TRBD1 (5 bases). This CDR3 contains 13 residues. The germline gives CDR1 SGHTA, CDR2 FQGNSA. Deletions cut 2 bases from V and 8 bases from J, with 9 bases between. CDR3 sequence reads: CASSLRQPEKLFF. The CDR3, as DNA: TGTGCCAGCAGCTTAAGACAGCCGGAAAAACTGTTTTTT.

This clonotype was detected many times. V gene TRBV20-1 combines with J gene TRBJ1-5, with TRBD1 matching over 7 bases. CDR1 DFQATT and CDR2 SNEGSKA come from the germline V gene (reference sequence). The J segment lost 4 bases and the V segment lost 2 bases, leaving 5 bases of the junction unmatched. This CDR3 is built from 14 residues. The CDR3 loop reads CSARPGTANQPQHF. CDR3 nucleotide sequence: TGCAGTGCTAGACCCGGGACAGCGAATCAGCCCCAGCATTTT.

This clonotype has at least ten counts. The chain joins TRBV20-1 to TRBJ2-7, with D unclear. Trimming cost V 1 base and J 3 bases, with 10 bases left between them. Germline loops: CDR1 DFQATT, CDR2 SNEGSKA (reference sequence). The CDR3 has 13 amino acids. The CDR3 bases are TGCAGTGCTAGAGCTCAGACACACTACGAGCAGTACGTC. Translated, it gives CSARAQTHYEQYV.

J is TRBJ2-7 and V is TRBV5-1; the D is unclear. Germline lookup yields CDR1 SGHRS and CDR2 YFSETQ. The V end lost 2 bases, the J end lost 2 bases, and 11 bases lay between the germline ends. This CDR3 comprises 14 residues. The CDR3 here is CASSLGDGAYEQYV. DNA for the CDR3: TGCGCCAGCAGCTTAGGTGACGGCGCCTACGAGCAGTACGTC.

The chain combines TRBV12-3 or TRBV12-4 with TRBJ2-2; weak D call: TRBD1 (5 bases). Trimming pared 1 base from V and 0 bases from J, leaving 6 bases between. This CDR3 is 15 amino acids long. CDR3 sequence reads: CASSLEGTNTGELFF. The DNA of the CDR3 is TGTGCCAGCAGTTTAGAGGGGACGAACACCGGGGAGCTGTTTTTT.

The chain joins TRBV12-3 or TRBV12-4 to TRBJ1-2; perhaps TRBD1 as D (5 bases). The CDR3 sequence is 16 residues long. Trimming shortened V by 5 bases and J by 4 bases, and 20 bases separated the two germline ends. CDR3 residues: CASSTIQSQDFYGYTF. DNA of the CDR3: TGTGCCAGCAGTACCATTCAGTCACAGGACTTCTATGGCTACACCTTC.

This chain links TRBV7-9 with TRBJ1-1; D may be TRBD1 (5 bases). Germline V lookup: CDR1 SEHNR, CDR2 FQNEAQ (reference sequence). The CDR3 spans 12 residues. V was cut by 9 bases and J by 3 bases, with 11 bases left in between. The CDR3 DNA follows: TGTGCCAGTAAGATGGGGCACACTGAAGCTTTCTTT. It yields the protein CASKMGHTEAFF.

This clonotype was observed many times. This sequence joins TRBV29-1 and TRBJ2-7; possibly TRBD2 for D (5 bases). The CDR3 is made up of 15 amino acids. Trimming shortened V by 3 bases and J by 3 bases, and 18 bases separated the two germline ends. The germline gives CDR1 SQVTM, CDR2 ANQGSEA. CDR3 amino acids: CSVEGEAARGYEQYF. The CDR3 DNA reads TGCAGCGTTGAGGGAGAGGCGGCTCGGGGCTACGAGCAGTACTTC.

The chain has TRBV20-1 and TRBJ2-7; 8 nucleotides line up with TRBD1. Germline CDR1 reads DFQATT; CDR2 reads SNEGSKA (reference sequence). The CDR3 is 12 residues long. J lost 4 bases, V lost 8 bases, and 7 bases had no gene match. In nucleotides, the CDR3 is TGCAGTCCCCATCACAGGGGGTACGAGCAGTACGTC. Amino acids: CSPHHRGYEQYV.

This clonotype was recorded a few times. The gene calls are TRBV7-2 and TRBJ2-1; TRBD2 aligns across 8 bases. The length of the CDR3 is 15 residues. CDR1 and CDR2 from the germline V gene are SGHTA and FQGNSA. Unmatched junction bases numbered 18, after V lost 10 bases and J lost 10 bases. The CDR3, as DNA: TGTGCCACCAGAAATGGCGGGGGGTCCACCAAGGAGCAGTTCTTC. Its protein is CATRNGGGSTKEQFF.